These 14 T cell receptor beta chains share one sample of origin, sequenced in a study of sequential checkpoint blockade in melanoma. The data were produced by immunoSEQ multiplex PCR, yet TCRdb's version contains in-frame clones alone and is incomplete. The table includes 1,300 to 1,500 clones, 55% to 65% detected once. Treatment denoted: randomized to nivolumab then ipilimumab (arm A) or the reverse (arm B). The input for sequencing was CD8+ T cells sorted from blood (inferred from file names), taken from a patient given nivolumab and ipilimumab in sequence. These receptors originate from a human patient with melanoma. Some clones in this sample may be carry-over from other donors' samples.

The genes are TRBV5-1 and TRBJ2-7; D not resolved. The CDR3 is made up of 13 amino acids. Germline-derived CDR1 and CDR2 are SGHRS and YFSETQ. V shed 0 bases and J shed 4 bases, with 8 bases lying between them. The CDR3 bases are TGCGCCAGCAGCTTGGCCGAGTCTTACGAGCAGTACTTC. It specifies CASSLAESYEQYF.

The chain joins TRBV14 to TRBJ1-1; D unresolved. The CDR3 contains 15 residues. V lost 1 base and J 5 bases, leaving 14 bases between the germline ends. CDR1 is SGHDN and CDR2 is FVKESK in the germline V gene. The CDR3, as DNA: TGTGCCAGCAGCCAAGGAGGAGCCTTTTCTACTGAAGCTTTCTTT. Protein sequence: CASSQGGAFSTEAFF.

The table lists this clone with a count of one. The chain links TRBV27 to TRBJ1-2; 8 positions match TRBD1. Trimming removed 6 bases from V and 4 bases from J; junction bases left unmatched: 10. The CDR3 has 15 residues. Germline values: CDR1 MNHEY, CDR2 SMNVEV (reference sequence). CDR3 amino acids: CASSRSTGAVYGYTF. The CDR3 DNA is TGTGCCAGCAGCCGCTCGACAGGGGCTGTCTATGGCTACACCTTC.

The chain combines TRBV7-3 with TRBJ1-1; D not resolved. The germline CDR1 and CDR2 sequences are SGHTA and FQGTGA. V lost 1 base and J lost 1, with 4 bases in between. The CDR3 runs to 13 residues. The CDR3 nucleotides are TGTGCCAGCAGCTTAAACAGGAACACTGAAGCTTTCTTT. Translation: CASSLNRNTEAFF.

This clone qualifies as large. The genes are TRBV14 and TRBJ1-1; D is possibly TRBD1 (5 bases). CDR3 length: 15 residues. The germline CDR1 and CDR2 sequences are SGHDN and FVKESK. V lost 0 bases to trimming and J lost 5 bases, with 13 bases between them. The CDR3 nucleotides are TGTGCCAGCAGCCAAGAAGGGGCCCTCGCGACTGAAGCTTTCTTT. This gives the protein CASSQEGALATEAFF.

The V call is TRBV7-9, the J call TRBJ2-5; 9 bases line up with TRBD1. The assigned J gene may be wrong: the sequence end matches TRBJ2-7 better. This CDR3 has 13 amino acids. CDR1 is SEHNR, CDR2 FQNEAQ, per germline (reference sequence). The CDR3 protein is CASSVTGGHEQYF. The DNA for the CDR3 is TGTGCCAGCAGCGTCACAGGGGGCCACGAGCAGTACTTC.

The CDR3 bases are TGTGCCAGCAGCCAGACTAGCGGGGCCTACAATGAGCAGTTCTTC. Its protein product is CASSQTSGAYNEQFF. This chain connects TRBV27 to TRBJ2-1; 11 bases line up with TRBD2. Germline values: CDR1 MNHEY, CDR2 SMNVEV (reference sequence). The CDR3 has 15 residues. The trim removed 6 bases at V and 2 bases at J, leaving 3 bases unmatched.

Only a few counts were recorded for this clone. This chain links TRBV11-2 with TRBJ2-1; 10 bases agree with TRBD1. The CDR3 consists of 14 residues. With 5 bases clipped from V and 5 bases from J, the junction kept 3 bases outside the gene matches. The germline V gene has CDR1 SGHAT and CDR2 FQNNGV. The CDR3 here is CASSLGTGDNEQFF. As DNA, the CDR3 is TGTGCCAGCAGCCTGGGGACAGGGGACAATGAGCAGTTCTTC.

This clone came up a few times. The chain recombines TRBV6-1 with TRBJ2-2; TRBD2 might be the D (5 bases). With 10 bases removed from V and 3 bases from J, the gap between germline ends came to 15 bases. The CDR3 loop spans 14 amino acids. Germline loops: CDR1 MNHNS, CDR2 SASEGT. The CDR3 reads CATDLGRDTGELFF. DNA for the CDR3: TGTGCCACCGACCTTGGGCGGGACACCGGGGAGCTGTTTTTT.

The chain combines TRBV6-6 with TRBJ2-1, with TRBD2 identical over 11 bases. CDR1 is MNHNY and CDR2 is SVGAGI in the germline V gene (reference sequence). The V segment lost 5 bases and the J segment 5 bases; nucleotides outside the gene matches: 8. This CDR3 contains 16 residues. CDR3 coding DNA: TGTGCCAGCAGTCCATATCCGGGACTAGCGGACAATGAGCAGTTCTTC. Encoded protein: CASSPYPGLADNEQFF.

This clone was seen a few times. This chain connects TRBV16 to TRBJ1-5; the D is unclear. Germline V gene data show CDR1 as KGHSY and CDR2 as FQNENV. The CDR3 is 17 amino acids. Trimming cost V 0 bases and J 5 bases, with 17 bases left between them. CDR3 in amino acids: CASSQSAAQVGDQPQHF. CDR3 coding DNA: TGTGCCAGCAGCCAATCTGCGGCGCAGGTCGGGGATCAGCCCCAGCATTTT.

The rearrangement links TRBV2 to TRBJ2-3, with D tentatively TRBD2 (6 bases). Germline V gene data show CDR1 as SNHLY and CDR2 as FYNNEI. This CDR3 is built from 16 residues. Trimming pared 0 bases from V and 6 bases from J, leaving 16 bases between. The CDR3 spells CASSEASGLPGDTQYF. CDR3 in DNA: TGTGCCAGCAGTGAAGCCTCGGGACTCCCCGGGGATACGCAGTATTTT.

This sequence joins TRBV6-5 and TRBJ1-2; 8 bases match TRBD1. Germline V CDR1 and CDR2: MNHEY, SVGAGI. Germline trimming cut 2 bases from V and 4 bases from J; bases unmatched to any gene: 6. This CDR3 comprises 15 residues. CDR3 in amino acids: CASSYARTGFYGYTF. CDR3 in DNA: TGTGCCAGCAGTTACGCAAGGACAGGGTTCTATGGCTACACCTTC.

V gene TRBV4-3 combines with J gene TRBJ2-1, with 9 positions matching TRBD2. Unmatched junction bases numbered 6, after V lost 2 bases and J lost 7 bases. Germline-derived CDR1 and CDR2 are LGHNA and YSLEER. The CDR3 totals 15 residues. The CDR3 sequence is CASSQTAGGLNEQFF. As DNA, the CDR3 is TGCGCCAGCAGCCAAACAGCGGGGGGTTTGAATGAGCAGTTCTTC.